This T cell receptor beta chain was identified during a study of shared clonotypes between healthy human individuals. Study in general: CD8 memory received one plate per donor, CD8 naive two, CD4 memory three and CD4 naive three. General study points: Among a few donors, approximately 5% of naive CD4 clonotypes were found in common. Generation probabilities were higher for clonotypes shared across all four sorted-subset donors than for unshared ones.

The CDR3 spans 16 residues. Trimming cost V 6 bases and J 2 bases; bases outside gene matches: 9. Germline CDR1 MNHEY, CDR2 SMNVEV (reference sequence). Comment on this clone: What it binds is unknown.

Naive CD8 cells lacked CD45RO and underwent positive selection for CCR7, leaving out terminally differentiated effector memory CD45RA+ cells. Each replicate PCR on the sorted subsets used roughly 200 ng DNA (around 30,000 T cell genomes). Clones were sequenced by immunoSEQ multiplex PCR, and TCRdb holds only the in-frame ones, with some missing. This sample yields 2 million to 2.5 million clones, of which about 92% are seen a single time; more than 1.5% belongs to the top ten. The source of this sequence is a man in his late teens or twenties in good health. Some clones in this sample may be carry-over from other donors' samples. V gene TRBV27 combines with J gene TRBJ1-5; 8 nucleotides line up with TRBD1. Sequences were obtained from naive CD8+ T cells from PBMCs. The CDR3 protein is CASSPTTGARNQPQHF. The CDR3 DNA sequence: TGTGCCAGCAGCCCAACGACAGGGGCGCGCAATCAGCCCCAGCATTTT.